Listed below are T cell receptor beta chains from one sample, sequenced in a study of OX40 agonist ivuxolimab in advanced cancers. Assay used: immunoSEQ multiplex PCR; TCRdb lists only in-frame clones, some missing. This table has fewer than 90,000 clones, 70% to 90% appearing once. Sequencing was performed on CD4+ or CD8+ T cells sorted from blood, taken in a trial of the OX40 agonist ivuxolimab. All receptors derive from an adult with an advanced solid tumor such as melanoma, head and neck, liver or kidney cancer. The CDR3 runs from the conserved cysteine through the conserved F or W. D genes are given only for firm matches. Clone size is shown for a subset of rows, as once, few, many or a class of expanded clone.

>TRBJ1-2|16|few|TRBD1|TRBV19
CASSRLLEQGAGGYTF
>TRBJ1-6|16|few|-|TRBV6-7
CASTQATGPLNSPLHF
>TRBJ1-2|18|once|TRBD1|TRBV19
CASTRSGTGVPPRYGYTF
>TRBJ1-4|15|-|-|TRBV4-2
CASSQGNAGNEKLFF
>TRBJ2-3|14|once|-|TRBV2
CASRGYGHTDTQYF
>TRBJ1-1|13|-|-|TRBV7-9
CASSLAANTEAFF
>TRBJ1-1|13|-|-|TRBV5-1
CASSSEWNTEAFF
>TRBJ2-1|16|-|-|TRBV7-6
CASSLERGASYNEQFF
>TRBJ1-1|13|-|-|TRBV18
CASSPLSGTEAFF
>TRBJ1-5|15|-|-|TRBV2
CASTIDGGSNQPQHF
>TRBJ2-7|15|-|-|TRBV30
CAWSAEGNLLYEQYF
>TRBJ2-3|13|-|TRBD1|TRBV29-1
CSTRTGTTDTQYF
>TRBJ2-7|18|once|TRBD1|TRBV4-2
CASSQAPGAKGAFTEQYF
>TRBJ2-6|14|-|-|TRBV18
CASSPTSGANVLTF
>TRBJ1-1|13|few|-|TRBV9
CASSVRGRTEAFF
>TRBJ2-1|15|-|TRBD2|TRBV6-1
CASSFTSGAYNEQFF
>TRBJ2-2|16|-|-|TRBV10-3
CAISGGTGTRGRELFF
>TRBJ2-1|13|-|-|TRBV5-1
CASLDPGQHEQFF
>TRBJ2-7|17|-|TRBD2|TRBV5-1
CASQRGLVVGRSYEQYF
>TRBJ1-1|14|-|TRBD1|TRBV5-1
CASSPMTGGPEAFF
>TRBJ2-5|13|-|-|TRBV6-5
CASSYPAAKTQYF
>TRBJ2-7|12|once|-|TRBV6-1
CASMNTYYEQYF
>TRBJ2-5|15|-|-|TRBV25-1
CASQEGLPRGETQYF